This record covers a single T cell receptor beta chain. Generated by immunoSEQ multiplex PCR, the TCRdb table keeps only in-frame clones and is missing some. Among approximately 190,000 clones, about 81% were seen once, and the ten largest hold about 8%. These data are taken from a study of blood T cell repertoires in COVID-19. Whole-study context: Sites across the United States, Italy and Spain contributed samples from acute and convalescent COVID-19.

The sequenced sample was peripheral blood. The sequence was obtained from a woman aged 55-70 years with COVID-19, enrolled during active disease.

The CDR3 DNA is TGCGCCAGCAGGGTGGGATCTCAGGGCATTCAGTACTTC. This encodes CASRVGSQGIQYF. This chain connects TRBV10-2 to TRBJ2-4; D perhaps matches TRBD1 (5 bases). Per germline, CDR1 WSHSY and CDR2 SAAADI. This CDR3 region has 13 residues. V gave up 6 bases and J gave up 9 bases, with 15 bases separating them.